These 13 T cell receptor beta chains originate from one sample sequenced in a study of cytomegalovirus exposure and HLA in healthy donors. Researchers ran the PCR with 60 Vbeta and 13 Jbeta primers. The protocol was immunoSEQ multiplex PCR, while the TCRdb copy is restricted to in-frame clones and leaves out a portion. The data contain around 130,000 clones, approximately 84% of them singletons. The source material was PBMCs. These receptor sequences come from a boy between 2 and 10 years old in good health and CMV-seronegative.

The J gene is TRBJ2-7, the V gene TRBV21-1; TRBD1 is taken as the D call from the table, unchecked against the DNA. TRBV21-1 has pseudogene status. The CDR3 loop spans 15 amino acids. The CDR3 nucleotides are TGTGCCAGCAGCAAAACGTGGGGCTGCTCCTACGAGCAGTACGTC. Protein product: CASSKTWGCSYEQYV.

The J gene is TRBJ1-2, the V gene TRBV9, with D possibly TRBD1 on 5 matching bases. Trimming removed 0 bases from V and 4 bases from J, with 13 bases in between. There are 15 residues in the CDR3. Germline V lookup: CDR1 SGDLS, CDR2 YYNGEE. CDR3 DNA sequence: TGTGCCAGCAGCGTAGGAGCCAGGGTGGGCTATGGCTACACCTTC. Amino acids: CASSVGARVGYGYTF.

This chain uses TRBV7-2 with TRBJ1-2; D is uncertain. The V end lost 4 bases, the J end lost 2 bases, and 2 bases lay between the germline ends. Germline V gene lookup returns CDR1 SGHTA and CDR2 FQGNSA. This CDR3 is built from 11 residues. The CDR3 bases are TGTGCCAGCAGCTCAAACTATGGCTACACCTTC. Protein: CASSSNYGYTF.

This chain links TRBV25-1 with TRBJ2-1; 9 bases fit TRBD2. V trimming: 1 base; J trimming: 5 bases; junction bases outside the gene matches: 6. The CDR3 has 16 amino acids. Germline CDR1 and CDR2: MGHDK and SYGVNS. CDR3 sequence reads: CASSEWAGGLDNEQFF. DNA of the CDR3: TGTGCCAGCAGTGAATGGGCGGGGGGGCTCGACAATGAGCAGTTCTTC.

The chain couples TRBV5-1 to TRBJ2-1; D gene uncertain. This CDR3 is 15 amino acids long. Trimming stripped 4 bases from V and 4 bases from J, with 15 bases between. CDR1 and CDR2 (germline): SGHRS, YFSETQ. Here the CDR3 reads CASSIVRGDYNEQFF. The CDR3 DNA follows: TGCGCCAGCAGCATAGTAAGAGGAGATTACAATGAGCAGTTCTTC.

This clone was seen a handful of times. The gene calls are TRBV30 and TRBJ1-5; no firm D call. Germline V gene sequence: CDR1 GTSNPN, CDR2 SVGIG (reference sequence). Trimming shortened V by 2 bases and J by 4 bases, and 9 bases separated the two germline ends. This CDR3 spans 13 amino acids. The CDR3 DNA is TGTGCCTGGAGTTTAACGGAGAATCAGCCCCAGCATTTT. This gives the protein CAWSLTENQPQHF.

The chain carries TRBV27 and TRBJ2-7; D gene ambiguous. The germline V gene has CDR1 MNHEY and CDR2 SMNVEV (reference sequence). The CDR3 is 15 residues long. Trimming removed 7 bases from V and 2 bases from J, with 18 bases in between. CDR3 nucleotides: TGTGCCAGCATACTCAAACATGCGGATCCCTACGAGCAGTACGTC. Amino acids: CASILKHADPYEQYV.

The chain's CDR3 is CASSTNGLNEKLFF. The CDR3 DNA follows: TGTGCCAGTAGTACTAATGGACTTAATGAAAAACTGTTTTTT. The rearrangement joins TRBV19 to TRBJ1-4; D not certain. The ends were cut back, 4 bases at V and 4 bases at J, with 10 bases in the middle. The CDR3 runs 14 residues. Germline V lookup: CDR1 LNHDA, CDR2 SQIVND (reference sequence).

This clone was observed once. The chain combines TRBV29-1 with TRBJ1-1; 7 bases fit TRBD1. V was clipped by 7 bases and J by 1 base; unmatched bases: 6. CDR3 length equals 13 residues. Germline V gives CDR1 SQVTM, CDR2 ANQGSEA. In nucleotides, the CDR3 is TGCAGCGCCGAAGACAGGGCGAACACTGAAGCTTTCTTT. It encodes CSAEDRANTEAFF.

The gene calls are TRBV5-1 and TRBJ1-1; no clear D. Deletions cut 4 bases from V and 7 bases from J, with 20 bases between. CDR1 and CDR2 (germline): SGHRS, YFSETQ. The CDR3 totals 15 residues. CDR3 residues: CASSPPDRGFGEAFF. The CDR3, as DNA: TGCGCCAGCAGCCCCCCCGATCGGGGTTTCGGTGAAGCTTTCTTT.

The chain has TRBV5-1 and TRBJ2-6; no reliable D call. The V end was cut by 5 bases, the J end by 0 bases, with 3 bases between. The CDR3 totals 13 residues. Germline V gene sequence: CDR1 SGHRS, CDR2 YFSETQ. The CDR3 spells CASRASGANVLTF. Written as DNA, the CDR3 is TGCGCCAGCAGGGCCTCTGGGGCCAACGTCCTGACTTTC.

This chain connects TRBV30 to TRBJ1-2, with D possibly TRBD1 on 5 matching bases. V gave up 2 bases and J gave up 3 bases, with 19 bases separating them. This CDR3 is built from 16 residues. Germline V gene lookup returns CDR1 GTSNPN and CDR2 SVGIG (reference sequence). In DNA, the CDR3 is TGTGCCTGGAGTCTGGGGCAGGGTGGTTGGGACTATGGCTACACCTTC. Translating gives CAWSLGQGGWDYGYTF.

DNA for the CDR3: TGTGCCAGCAGCCTTCATACTAGCGGGGGATACAATGAGCAGTTCTTC. This codes for CASSLHTSGGYNEQFF. The chain employs TRBV4-2 and TRBJ2-1, with 11 nucleotides matching TRBD2. The CDR3 is 16 amino acids. Germline V CDR1 and CDR2: LGHNA, YNFKEQ. J was trimmed by 4 bases and V by 4 bases; bases with no gene match: 6.